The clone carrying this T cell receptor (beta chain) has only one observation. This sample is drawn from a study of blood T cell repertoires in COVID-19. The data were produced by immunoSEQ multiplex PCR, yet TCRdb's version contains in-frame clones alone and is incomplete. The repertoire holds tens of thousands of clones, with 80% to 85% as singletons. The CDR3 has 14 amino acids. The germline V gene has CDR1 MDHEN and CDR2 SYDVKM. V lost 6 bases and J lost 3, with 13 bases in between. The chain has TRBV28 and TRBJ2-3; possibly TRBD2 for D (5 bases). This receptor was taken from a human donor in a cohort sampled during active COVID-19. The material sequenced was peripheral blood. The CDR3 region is CASSPPTRTDTQYF. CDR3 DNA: TGTGCCAGCAGCCCTCCAACTAGGACAGATACGCAGTATTTT. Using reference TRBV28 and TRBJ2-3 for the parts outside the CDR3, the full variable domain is DVKVTQSSRYLVKRTGEKVFLECVQDMDHENMFWYRQDPGLGLRLIYFSYDVKMKEKGDIPEGYSVSREKKERFSLILESASTNQTSMYLCASSPPTRTDTQYFGPGTRLTVL.